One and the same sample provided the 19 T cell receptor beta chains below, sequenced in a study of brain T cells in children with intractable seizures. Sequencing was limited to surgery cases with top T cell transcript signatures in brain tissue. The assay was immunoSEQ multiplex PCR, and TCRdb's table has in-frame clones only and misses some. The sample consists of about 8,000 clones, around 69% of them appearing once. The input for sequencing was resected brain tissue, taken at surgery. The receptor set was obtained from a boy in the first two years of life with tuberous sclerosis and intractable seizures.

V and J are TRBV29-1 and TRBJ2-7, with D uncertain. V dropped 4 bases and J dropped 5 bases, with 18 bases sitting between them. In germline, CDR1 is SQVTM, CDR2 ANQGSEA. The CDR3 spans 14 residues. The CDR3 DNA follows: TGCAGCGTTGCCGGTTGGGCTCTACCAGACGAGCAGTACTTC. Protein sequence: CSVAGWALPDEQYF.

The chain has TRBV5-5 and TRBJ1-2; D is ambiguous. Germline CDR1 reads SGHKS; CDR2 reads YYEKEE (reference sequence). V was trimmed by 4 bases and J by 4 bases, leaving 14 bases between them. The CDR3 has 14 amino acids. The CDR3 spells CASSLHGSSYGYTF. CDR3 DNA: TGTGCCAGCAGCCTTCATGGAAGTTCCTATGGCTACACCTTC.

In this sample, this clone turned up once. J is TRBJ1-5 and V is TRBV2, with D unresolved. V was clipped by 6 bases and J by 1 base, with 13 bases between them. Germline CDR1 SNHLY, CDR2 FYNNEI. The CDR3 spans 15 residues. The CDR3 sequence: CASRKTEESNQPQHF. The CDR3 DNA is TGTGCCAGCAGAAAAACGGAGGAAAGCAATCAGCCCCAGCATTTT.

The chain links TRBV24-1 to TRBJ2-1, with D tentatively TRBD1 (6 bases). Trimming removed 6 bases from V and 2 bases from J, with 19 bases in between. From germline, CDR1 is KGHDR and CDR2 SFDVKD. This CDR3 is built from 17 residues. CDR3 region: CATSWGLVSCPYNEQFF. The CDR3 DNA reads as TGTGCCACCAGTTGGGGGCTTGTGTCTTGCCCCTACAATGAGCAGTTCTTC.

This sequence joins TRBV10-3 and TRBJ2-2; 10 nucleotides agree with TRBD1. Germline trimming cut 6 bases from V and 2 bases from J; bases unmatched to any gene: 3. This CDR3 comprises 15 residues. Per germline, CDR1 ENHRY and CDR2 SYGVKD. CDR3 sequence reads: CAIRTGGGNTGELFF. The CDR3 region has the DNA TGTGCCATCAGGACAGGGGGCGGAAACACCGGGGAGCTGTTTTTT.

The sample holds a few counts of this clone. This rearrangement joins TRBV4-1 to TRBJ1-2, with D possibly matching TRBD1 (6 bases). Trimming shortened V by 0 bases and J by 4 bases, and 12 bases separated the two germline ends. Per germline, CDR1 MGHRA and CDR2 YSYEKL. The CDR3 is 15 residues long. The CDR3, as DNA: TGCGCCAGCAGCCAAGAGGGCAGGGGTGGCTATGGCTACACCTTC. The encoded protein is CASSQEGRGGYGYTF.

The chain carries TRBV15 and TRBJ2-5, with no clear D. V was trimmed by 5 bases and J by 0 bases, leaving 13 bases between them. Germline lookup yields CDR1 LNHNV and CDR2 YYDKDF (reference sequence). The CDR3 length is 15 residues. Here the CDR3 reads CATSQASRYQETQYF. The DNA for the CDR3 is TGTGCCACCAGCCAGGCATCCAGGTACCAAGAGACCCAGTACTTC.

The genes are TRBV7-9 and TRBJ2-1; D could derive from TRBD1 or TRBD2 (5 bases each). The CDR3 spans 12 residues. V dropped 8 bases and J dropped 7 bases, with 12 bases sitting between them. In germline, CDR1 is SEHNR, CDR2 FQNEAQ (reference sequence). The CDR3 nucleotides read TGTGCCAGCCGGAGAGGGGAGAATGAGCAGTTCTTC. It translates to CASRRGENEQFF.

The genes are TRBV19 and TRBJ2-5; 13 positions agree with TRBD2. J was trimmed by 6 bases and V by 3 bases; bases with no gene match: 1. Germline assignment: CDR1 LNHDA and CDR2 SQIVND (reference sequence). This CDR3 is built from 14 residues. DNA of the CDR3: TGTGCCAGTAGTATGGGACTAGCGGGGAAGACCCAGTACTTC. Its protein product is CASSMGLAGKTQYF.

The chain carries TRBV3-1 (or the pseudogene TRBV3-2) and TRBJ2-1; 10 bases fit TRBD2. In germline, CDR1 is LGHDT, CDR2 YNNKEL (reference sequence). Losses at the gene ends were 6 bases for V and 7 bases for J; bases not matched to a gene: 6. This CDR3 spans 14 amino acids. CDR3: CASRQREGRNEQFF. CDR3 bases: TGTGCCAGCAGACAGCGGGAGGGCCGGAATGAGCAGTTCTTC.

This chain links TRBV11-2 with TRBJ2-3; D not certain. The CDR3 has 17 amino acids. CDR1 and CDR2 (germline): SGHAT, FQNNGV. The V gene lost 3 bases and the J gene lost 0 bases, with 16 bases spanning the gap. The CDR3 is CASSLWADQVSTDTQYF. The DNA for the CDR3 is TGTGCCAGCAGCTTGTGGGCAGACCAAGTCAGCACAGATACGCAGTATTTT.

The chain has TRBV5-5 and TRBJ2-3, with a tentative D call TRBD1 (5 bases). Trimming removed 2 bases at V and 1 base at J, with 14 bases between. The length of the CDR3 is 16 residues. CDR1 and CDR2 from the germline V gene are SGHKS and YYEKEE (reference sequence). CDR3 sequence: CASSFDRYLGTDTQYF. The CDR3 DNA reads TGTGCCAGCAGCTTCGACAGATACCTAGGCACAGATACGCAGTATTTT.

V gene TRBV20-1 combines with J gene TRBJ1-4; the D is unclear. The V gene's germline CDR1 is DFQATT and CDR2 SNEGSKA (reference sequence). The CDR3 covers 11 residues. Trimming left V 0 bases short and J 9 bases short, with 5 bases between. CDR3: CSARDLKKLFF. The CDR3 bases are TGCAGTGCTAGAGATCTGAAAAAACTGTTTTTT.

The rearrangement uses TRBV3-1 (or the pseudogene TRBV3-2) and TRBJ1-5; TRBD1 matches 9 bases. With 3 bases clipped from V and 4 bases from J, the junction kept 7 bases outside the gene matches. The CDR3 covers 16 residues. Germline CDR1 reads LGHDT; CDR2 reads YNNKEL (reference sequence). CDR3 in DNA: TGTGCCAGCAGCCAGTCGACAGGGGGAAGTAATCAGCCCCAGCATTTT. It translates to CASSQSTGGSNQPQHF.

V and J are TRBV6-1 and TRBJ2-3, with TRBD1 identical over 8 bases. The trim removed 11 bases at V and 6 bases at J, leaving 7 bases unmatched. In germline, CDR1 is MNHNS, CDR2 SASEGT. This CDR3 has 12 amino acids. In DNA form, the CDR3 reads TGTGCCCTCAGGGACAGGTTGGATACGCAGTATTTT. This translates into CALRDRLDTQYF.

The CDR3 spells CASSFYIDNEQFF. CDR3 coding DNA: TGTGCCAGCAGCTTCTATATCGACAATGAGCAGTTCTTC. V and J are TRBV7-3 and TRBJ2-1; no firm D call. The V end lost 3 bases, the J end lost 5 bases, and 8 bases lay between the germline ends. The CDR3 length is 13 residues. Germline assignment: CDR1 SGHTA and CDR2 FQGTGA.

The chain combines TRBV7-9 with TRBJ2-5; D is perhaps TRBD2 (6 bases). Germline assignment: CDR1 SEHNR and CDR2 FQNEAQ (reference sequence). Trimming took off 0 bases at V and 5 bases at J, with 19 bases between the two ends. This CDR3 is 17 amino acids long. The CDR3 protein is CASSLAHGGASQETQYF. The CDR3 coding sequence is TGTGCCAGCAGCTTAGCTCATGGAGGGGCCTCCCAGGAGACCCAGTACTTC.

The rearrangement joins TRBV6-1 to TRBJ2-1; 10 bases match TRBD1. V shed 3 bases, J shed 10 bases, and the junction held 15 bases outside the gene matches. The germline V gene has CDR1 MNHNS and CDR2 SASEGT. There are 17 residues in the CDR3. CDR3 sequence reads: CASSDLRDRGFSGEQFF. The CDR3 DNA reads TGTGCCAGCAGTGACCTTCGGGACAGGGGATTTTCAGGGGAGCAGTTCTTC.

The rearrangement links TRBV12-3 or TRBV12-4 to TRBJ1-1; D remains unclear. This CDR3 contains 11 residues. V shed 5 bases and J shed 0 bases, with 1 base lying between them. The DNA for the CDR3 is TGTGCCAGCAGTATGAACACTGAAGCTTTCTTT. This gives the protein CASSMNTEAFF.